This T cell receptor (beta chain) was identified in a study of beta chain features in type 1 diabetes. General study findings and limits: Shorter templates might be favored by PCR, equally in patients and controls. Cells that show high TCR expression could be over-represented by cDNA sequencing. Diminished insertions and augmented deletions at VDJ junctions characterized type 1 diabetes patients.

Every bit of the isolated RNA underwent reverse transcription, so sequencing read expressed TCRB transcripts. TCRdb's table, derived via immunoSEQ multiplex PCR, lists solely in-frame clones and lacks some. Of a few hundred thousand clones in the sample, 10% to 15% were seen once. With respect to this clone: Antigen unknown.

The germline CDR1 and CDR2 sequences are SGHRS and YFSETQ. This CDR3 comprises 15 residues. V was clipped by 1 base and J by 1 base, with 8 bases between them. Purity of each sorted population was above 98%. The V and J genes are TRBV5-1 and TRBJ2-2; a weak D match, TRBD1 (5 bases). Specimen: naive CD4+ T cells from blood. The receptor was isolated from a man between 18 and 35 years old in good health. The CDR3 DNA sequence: TGCGCCAGCAGCTTGACAGGCCTGAACACCGGGGAGCTGTTTTTT. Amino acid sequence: CASSLTGLNTGELFF.